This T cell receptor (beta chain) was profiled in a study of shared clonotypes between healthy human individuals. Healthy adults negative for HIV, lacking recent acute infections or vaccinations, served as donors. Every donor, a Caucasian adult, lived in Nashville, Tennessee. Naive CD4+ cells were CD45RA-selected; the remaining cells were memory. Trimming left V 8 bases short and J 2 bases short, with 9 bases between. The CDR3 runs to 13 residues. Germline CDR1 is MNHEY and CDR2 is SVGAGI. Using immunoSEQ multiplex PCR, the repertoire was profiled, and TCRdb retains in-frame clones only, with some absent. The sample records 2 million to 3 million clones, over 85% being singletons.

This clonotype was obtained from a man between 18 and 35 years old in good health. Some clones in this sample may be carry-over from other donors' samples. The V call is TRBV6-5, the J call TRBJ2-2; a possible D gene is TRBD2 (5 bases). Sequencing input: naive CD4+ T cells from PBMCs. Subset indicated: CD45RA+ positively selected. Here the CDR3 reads CASGSSNTGELFF. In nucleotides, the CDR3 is TGTGCCAGCGGGAGTTCTAACACCGGGGAGCTGTTTTTT.